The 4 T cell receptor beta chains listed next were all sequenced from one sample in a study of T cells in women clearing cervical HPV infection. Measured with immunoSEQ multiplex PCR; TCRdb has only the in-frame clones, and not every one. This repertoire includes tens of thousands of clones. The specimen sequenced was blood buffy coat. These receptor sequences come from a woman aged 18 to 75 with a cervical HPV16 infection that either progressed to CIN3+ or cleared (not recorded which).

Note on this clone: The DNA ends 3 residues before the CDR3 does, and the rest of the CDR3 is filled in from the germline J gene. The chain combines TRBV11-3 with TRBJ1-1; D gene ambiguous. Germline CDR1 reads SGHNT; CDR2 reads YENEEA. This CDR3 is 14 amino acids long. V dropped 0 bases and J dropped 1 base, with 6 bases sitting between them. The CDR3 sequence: CASSLDGKNTEAFF. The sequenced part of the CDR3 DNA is TGTGCCAGCAGCTTAGACGGTAAGAACACTGAA.

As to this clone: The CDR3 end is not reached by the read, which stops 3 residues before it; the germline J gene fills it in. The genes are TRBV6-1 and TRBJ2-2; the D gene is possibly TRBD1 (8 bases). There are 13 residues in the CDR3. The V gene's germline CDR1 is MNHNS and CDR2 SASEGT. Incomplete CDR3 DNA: TGTGCCAGCAGTGTATGGGGGGGGACAGGG. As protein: CASSVWGGTG. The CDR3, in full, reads CASSVWGGTGLFF.

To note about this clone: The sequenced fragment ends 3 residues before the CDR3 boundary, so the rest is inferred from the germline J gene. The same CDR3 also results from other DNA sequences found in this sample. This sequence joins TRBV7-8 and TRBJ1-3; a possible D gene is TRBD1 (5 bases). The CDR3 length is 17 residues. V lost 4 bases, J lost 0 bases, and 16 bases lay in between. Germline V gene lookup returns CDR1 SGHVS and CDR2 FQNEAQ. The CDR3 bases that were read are TGTGCCAGCAGCTCAATCGAAACAGGATTCTCTGGAAACACC. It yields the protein CASSSIETGFSGNT. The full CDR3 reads CASSSIETGFSGNTIYF.

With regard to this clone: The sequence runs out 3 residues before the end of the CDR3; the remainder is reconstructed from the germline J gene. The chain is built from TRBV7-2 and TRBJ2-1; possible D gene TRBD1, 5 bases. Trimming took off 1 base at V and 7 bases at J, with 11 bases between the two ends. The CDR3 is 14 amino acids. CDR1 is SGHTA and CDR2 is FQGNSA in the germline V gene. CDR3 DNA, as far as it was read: TGTGCCAGCAGCTTAGAGGCAGGGCGGAATGAG. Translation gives CASSLEAGRNE. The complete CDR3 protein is CASSLEAGRNEQFF.